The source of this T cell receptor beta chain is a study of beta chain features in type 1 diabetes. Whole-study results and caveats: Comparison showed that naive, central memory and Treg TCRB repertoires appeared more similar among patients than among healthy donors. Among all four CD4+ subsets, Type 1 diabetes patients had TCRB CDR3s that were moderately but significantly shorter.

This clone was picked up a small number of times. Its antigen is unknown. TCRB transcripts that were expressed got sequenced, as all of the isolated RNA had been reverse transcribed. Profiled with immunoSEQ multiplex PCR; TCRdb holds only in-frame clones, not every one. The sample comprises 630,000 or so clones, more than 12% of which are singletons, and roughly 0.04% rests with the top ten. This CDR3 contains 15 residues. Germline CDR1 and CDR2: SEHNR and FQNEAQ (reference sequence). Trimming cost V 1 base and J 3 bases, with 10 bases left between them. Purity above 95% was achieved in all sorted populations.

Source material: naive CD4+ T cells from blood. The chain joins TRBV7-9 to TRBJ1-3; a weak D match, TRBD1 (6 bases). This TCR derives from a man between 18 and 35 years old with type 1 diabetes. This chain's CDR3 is CASSLEQGYGNTIYF. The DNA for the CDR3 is TGTGCCAGCAGCTTAGAACAGGGATATGGAAACACCATATATTTT. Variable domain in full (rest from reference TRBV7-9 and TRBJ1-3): DTGVSQNPRHKITKRGQNVTFRCDPISEHNRLYWYRQTLGQGPEFLTYFQNEAQLEKSRLLSDRFSAERPKGSFSTLEIQRTEQGDSAMYLCASSLEQGYGNTIYFGEGSWLTVV.